A single T cell receptor (beta chain) is shown here with its context. The data were taken from a study of CD8 T cells in ankylosing spondylitis. TCRdb re-derived calls from the 5' RACE reads in MiXCR, one entry per CDR3 protein. The sample shows roughly 280,000 distinct CDR3 sequences, around 20% of them seen only once. Trimming pared 1 base from V and 0 bases from J, leaving 10 bases between. CDR1 and CDR2 from the germline V gene are LNHNV and YYDKDF (reference sequence). This CDR3 has 17 residues. The specimen was blood, either unsorted or a sorted T cell fraction (not recorded which). The chain joins TRBV15 to TRBJ1-6; no reliable D call. The clonotype comes from a male donor with ankylosing spondylitis or in good health (not recorded which). The CDR3 region is CATSRVAGSSYNSPLHF. The CDR3 DNA reads TGTGCCACCAGCAGAGTTGCGGGAAGCTCCTATAATTCACCCCTCCACTTT.